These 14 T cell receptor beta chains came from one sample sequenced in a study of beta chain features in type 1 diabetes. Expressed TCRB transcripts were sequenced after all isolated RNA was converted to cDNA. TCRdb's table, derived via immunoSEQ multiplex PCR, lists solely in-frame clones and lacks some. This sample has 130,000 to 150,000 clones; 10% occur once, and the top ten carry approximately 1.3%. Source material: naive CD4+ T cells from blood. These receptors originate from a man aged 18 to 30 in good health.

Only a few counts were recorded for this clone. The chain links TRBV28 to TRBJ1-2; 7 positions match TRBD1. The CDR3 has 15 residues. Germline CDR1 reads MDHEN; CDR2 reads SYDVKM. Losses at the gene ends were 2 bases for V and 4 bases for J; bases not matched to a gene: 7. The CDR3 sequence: CASSLDRAVGYGYTF. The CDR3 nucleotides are TGTGCCAGCAGTTTAGACAGGGCCGTGGGCTATGGCTACACCTTC.

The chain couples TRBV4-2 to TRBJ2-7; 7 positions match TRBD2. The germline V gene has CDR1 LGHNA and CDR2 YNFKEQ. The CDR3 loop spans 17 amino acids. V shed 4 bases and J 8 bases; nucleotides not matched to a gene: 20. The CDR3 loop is CASSPGLTFQVSMKQYF. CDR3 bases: TGTGCCAGCAGCCCGGGACTAACCTTCCAAGTCTCTATGAAGCAGTACTTC.

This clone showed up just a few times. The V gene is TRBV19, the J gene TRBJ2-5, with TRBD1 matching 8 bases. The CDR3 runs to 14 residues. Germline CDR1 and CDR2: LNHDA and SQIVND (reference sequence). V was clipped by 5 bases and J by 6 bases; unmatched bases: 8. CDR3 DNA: TGTGCCAGTAGTTCAGGACAGGGTAGGCAGACCCAGTACTTC. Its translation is CASSSGQGRQTQYF.

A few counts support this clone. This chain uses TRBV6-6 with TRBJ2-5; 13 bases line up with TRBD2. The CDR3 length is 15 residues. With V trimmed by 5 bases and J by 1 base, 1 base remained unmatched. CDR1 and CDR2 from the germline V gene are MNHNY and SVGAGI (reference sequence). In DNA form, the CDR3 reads TGTGCCAGCAGTGGGACTAGCGGGACCCAAGAGACCCAGTACTTC. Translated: CASSGTSGTQETQYF.

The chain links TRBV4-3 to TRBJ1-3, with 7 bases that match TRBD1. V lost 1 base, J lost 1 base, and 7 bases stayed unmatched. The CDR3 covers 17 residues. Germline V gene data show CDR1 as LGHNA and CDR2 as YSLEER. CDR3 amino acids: CASSQVTGVLSGNTIYF. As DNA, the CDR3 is TGCGCCAGCAGCCAAGTTACAGGGGTCTTATCTGGAAACACCATATATTTT.

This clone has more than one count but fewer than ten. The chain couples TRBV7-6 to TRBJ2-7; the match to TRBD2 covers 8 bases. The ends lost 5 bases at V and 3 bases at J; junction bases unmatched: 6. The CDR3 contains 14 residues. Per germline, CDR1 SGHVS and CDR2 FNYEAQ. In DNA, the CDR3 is TGTGCCAGCAGCCCGGGGGGGGATCACTACGAGCAGTACTTC. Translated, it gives CASSPGGDHYEQYF.

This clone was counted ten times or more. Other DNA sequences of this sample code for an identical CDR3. The CDR3 region is CASSLGQNQETQYF. In DNA, the CDR3 is TGCGCCAGCAGCTTGGGTCAGAACCAAGAGACCCAGTACTTC. The chain has TRBV5-1 and TRBJ2-5; D ambiguous. Germline V gives CDR1 SGHRS, CDR2 YFSETQ. Trimming cost V 0 bases and J 0 bases, with 6 bases left between them. This CDR3 spans 14 amino acids.

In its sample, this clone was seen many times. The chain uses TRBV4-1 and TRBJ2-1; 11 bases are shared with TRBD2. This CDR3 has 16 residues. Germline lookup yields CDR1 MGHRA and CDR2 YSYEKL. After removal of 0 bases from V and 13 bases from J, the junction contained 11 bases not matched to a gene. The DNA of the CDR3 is TGCGCCAGCAGCCAAGAGCCTAGCGGGGGGTCTGTGCAACAGTTCTTC. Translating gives CASSQEPSGGSVQQFF.

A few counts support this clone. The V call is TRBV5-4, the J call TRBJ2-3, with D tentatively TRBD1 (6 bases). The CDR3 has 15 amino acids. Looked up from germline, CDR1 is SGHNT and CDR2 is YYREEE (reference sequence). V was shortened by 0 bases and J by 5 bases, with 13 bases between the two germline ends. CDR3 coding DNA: TGTGCCAGCAGCTTGGGAGGGACACGGGGAGATACGCAGTATTTT. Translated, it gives CASSLGGTRGDTQYF.

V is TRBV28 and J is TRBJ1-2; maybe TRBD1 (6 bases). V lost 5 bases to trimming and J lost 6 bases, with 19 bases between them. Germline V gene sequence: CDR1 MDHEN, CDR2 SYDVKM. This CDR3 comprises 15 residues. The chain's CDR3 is CASSPPRPGADGYTF. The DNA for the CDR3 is TGTGCCAGCAGTCCCCCTCGGCCAGGGGCAGATGGCTACACCTTC.

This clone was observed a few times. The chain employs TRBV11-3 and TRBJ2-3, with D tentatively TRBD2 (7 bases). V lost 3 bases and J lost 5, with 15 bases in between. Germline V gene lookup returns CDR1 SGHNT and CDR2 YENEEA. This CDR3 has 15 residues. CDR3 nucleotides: TGTGCCAGCAGCTTGTCCGGGGGGCCCCAAGATACGCAGTATTTT. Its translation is CASSLSGGPQDTQYF.

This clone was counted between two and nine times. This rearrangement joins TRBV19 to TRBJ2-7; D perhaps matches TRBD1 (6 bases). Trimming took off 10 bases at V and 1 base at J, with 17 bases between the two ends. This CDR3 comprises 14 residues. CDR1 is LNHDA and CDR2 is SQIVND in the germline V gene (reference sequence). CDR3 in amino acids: CATSEGVTSYEQYF. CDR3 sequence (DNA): TGTGCCACCAGTGAGGGGGTGACATCCTACGAGCAGTACTTC.

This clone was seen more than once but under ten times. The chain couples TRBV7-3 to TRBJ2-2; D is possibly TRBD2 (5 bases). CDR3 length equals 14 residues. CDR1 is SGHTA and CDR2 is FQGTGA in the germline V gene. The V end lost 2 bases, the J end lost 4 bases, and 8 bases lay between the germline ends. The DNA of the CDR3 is TGTGCCAGCAGCTTATCCGGGATCACCGGGGAGCTGTTTTTT. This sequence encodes CASSLSGITGELFF.

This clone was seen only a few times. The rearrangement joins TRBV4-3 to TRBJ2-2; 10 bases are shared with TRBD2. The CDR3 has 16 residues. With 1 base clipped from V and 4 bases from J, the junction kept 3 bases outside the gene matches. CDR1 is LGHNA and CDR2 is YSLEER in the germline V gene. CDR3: CASSQGSGGGTGELFF. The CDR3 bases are TGCGCCAGCAGCCAAGGCAGCGGGGGGGGCACCGGGGAGCTGTTTTTT.